The entry below describes one TCR beta chain. This record belongs to a study of blood T cell repertoires in COVID-19. Data came from immunoSEQ multiplex PCR; TCRdb stores just in-frame clones and leaves some out. The repertoire holds 130,000 to 150,000 clones, with roughly 90% as singletons. Residents of over 20 US areas, aged about 18 to 100 years, made up the participants. During the 2 weeks before they entered the study, exposed participants had met someone with a PCR-confirmed or clinician-diagnosed COVID-19 case. Specimen: PBMCs or T cells enriched from blood (not recorded which). This sequence was found in a middle-aged woman who had been exposed to COVID-19.

CDR3 region: CASSEGDTYEQYF. In DNA form, the CDR3 reads TGTGCCAGCAGTGAAGGAGACACCTACGAGCAGTACTTC. V gene TRBV6-1 combines with J gene TRBJ2-7; D remains unclear. CDR3 length equals 13 residues. V was clipped by 1 base and J by 2 bases, with 6 bases between them. Germline V lookup: CDR1 MNHNS, CDR2 SASEGT.